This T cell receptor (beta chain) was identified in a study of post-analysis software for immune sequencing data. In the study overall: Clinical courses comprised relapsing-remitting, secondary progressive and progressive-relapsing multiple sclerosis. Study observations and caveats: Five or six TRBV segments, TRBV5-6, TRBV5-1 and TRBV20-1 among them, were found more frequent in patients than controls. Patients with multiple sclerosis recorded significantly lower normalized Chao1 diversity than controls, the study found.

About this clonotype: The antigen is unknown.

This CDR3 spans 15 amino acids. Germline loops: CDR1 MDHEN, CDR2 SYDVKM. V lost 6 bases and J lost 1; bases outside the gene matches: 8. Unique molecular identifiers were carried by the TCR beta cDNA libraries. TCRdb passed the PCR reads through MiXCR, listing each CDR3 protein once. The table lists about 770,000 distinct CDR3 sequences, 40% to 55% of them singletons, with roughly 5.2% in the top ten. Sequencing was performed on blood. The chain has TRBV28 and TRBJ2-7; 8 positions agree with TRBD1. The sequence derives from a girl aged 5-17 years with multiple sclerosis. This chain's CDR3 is CASSPRTGKSYEQYF. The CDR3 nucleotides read TGTGCCAGCAGCCCGAGGACAGGGAAGTCCTACGAGCAGTACTTC.